Described below is a single TCR beta chain sequence and its context. What this receptor recognizes is not known. The input lacks base qualities; no much larger clone sits a single base away. This entry is derived from a study of T-cell memory formation after mild COVID-19 (dated by TCRdb to the early 2020s). Describing the broader study: TCR sequence clusters from the two donors were found to be largely donor specific. Two young, previously healthy adult volunteers made up the cohort, one male and one female. Longitudinal TCRalpha and TCRbeta repertoire sequencing tracked T-cell clones expanding and contracting after mild COVID-19 in a couple of donors.

Instrument used: Illumina NovaSeq 6000. TCRalpha and TCRbeta cDNA libraries were built by 5'RACE with constant-segment primers, adding sample barcodes and unique molecular identifiers. RNA was extracted from every sample with Trizol reagent. The libraries were amplified in two PCR steps, and the second step added a second sample barcode and Illumina TruSeq adapters. The libraries were sequenced on an Illumina NovaSeq using 2 x 150 bp paired-end reads. The original methods were these. With migec v1.2.7, reads were demultiplexed and then collapsed into UMI-guided consensus sequences. Using mixcr v2.1.11, the UMI consensuses were aligned to TRA and TRB V and J templates and assembled into clonotypes. A clonotype was counted as expanded or contracted only when both edgeR and NoisET called the clonotype significant, with the noise models trained on biological replicates. edgeR calls used a false discovery rate-adjusted p below 0.01 and a log2 fold-change threshold of 1. As an exploratory analysis of dynamics, PCA with hierarchical clustering was applied to max-normalized trajectories of the 1000 most abundant clonotypes. Separately sequenced CD4+ and CD8+ repertoires were used to assign a CD4 or CD8 phenotype to each responding clone. The raw public reads went through TCRdb reprocessing: fastp at Q25, MiXCR clone calling, in-frame beta chains kept. Rows with a matching CDR3 protein are joined into one entry that keeps the most common DNA and genes. TCRdb's processing, not the authors' own work, is the source of the V and J calls. Present in this sample are under 650,000 distinct CDR3 sequences, about a sixth of which were seen just once. The ten largest clonotypes hold around 13% of the sample.

PBMCs were isolated by Ficoll-Paque density gradient centrifugation. General study outcomes and caveats: Only two mild cases were covered by the study, and larger cohorts that include severe cases with pre-infection samples were considered necessary. Contracting CD4+ clones turned up mainly in the CM and EM memory subsets, whereas EMRA was where CD8+ clones were enriched. SARS-CoV-2 specificity of the second-wave clones peaking on day 37 was not confirmed. Clones contracting from day 15 to 85 had balanced CD4/CD8 phenotypes, while a second wave expanding from day 15 to 37 was biased towards CD4+. The detection of some responding clones in pre-infection memory suggests that pre-existing cross-reactive memory T cells joined the SARS-CoV-2 response.

The CDR3 goes from the cysteine to the phenylalanine over 16 residues. The CDR3 DNA has 48 bases and is translated from base 1. The germline V gene (reference sequence) specifies SEHNR as CDR1 and FQNEAQ as CDR2. V drops 0 bases and J drops 3 bases, leaving 12 bases in between. The chain is encoded by TRBV7-9 joined to TRBJ1-5; perhaps TRBD1 is the D gene, with 6 bases matching. The receptor comes from an adult woman who had mild COVID-19 (a few samples of this study predate the infection). The sample titles of this study are shuffled in the database, so cell type and time point are left out; the donor was told from shared clones. Sequenced input: PBMCs or a T cell subset sorted from them (not recorded which). The bases read TGTGCCAGCAGCTTAGCGTCAGGGGCCTTCAATCAGCCCCAGCATTTT. It specifies CASSLASGAFNQPQHF.